A single sample is the source of the 6 T cell receptor beta chains below, sequenced in a study of shared clonotypes between healthy human individuals. TCRdb's table, derived via immunoSEQ multiplex PCR, lists solely in-frame clones and lacks some. Of approximately 640,000 clones in the sample, less than 80% were seen once. Sequencing was carried out using memory CD4+ T cells sorted from blood. Described subset: CD45RA-negative fraction. These receptors were collected from a woman between 25 and 40 years old in good health.

This chain connects TRBV4-1 to TRBJ2-2; D gene ambiguous. Deletions cut 1 base from V and 4 bases from J, with 13 bases between. Germline-derived CDR1 and CDR2 are MGHRA and YSYEKL. This CDR3 comprises 16 residues. For the CDR3, the DNA is TGCGCCAGCAGCCAAGTCGCGACGCTGAGCACCGGGGAGCTGTTTTTT. It encodes CASSQVATLSTGELFF.

This clone appeared many times. The rearrangement joins TRBV18 to TRBJ2-3, with 8 bases lining up with TRBD1. V was clipped by 5 bases and J by 2 bases; unmatched bases: 6. There are 15 residues in the CDR3. Germline V lookup: CDR1 KGHSH, CDR2 LQKENI. Here the CDR3 DNA reads TGTGCCAGCTCATCGAGACAGGGGACCACAGATACGCAGTATTTT. It encodes CASSSRQGTTDTQYF.

This chain joins TRBV5-1 and TRBJ1-4, with TRBD1 matching 8 bases. Germline-derived CDR1 and CDR2 are SGHRS and YFSETQ. Germline trimming cut 1 base from V and 3 bases from J; bases unmatched to any gene: 11. CDR3 length equals 18 residues. DNA of the CDR3: TGCGCCAGCAGCTTGTCCGCGACAGGGGTTGTTCCTAATGAAAAACTGTTTTTT. It specifies CASSLSATGVVPNEKLFF.

The chain employs TRBV10-3 and TRBJ1-3; no definite D call. The V end lost 8 bases, the J end lost 7 bases, and 21 bases lay between the germline ends. Per germline, CDR1 ENHRY and CDR2 SYGVKD. The CDR3 spans 15 residues. The CDR3 DNA follows: TGTGCCATCCAGCAGCCGAGCCAAGGGTTTAACACCATATATTTT. This gives the protein CAIQQPSQGFNTIYF.

This chain uses TRBV11-2 with TRBJ2-1; D is unresolved. This CDR3 region has 13 residues. The V end lost 3 bases, the J end lost 3 bases, and 6 bases lay between the germline ends. CDR1 is SGHAT, CDR2 FQNNGV, per germline. For the CDR3, the DNA is TGTGCCAGCAGCTTGGGGAACTACAATGAGCAGTTCTTC. It codes for CASSLGNYNEQFF.

Only a few counts were recorded for this clone. For the CDR3, the DNA is TGTGCCACCAGGGCCCTGGACAGGGTGTCCGAGCAGTACTTC. Translation: CATRALDRVSEQYF. The rearrangement links TRBV27 to TRBJ2-7; 8 bases match TRBD1. The germline V gene encodes CDR1 MNHEY and CDR2 SMNVEV (reference sequence). The CDR3 has 14 residues. V dropped 10 bases and J dropped 6; count of bases not matched to a gene: 14.